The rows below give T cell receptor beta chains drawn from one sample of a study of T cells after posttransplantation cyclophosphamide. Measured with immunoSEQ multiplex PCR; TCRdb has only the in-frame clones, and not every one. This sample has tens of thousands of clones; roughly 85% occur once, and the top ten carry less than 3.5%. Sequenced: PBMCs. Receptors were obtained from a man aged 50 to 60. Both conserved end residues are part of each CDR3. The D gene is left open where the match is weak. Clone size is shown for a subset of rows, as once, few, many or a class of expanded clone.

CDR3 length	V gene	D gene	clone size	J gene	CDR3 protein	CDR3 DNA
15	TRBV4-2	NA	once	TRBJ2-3	CASSQGGGITDTQYF	TGTGCCAGCAGCCAAGGGGGCGGCATCACAGATACGCAGTATTTT
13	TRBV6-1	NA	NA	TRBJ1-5	CASSRDRDQPQHF	TGTGCCAGCAGTCGCGACAGAGATCAGCCCCAGCATTTT
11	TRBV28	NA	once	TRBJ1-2	CASSSDYGYTF	TGTGCCAGCAGTTCCGACTATGGCTACACCTTC
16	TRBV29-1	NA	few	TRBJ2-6	CSVEDGGDAGANVLTF	TGCAGCGTTGAAGACGGAGGGGACGCTGGGGCCAACGTCCTGACTTTC
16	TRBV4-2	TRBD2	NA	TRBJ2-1	CASSPELAGGNNEQFF	TGTGCCAGCAGCCCCGAACTAGCGGGAGGCAACAATGAGCAGTTCTTC
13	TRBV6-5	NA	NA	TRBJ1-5	CASSYGENQPQHF	TGTGCCAGCAGCTACGGGGAGAATCAGCCCCAGCATTTT
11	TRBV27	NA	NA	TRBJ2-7	CAAGGFYEQYF	TGTGCCGCAGGGGGGTTTTACGAGCAGTACTTC
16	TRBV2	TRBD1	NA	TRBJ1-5	CASRGDRGLSNQPQHF	TGTGCCAGCAGGGGCGACAGGGGGCTAAGCAATCAGCCCCAGCATTTT
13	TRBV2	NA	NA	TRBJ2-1	CASRGGQLREQFF	TGTGCCAGCAGGGGTGGACAGCTCCGTGAGCAGTTCTTC
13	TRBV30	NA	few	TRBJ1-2	CAWSRKANYGYTF	TGTGCCTGGAGCAGGAAAGCTAACTATGGCTACACCTTC
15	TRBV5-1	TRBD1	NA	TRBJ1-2	CASSLSLTGNYGYTF	TGCGCCAGCAGCCTATCCTTGACAGGGAACTATGGCTACACCTTC
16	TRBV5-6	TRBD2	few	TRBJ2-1	CASSLKTSGRGHEQFF	TGTGCCAGCAGCTTGAAGACTAGCGGGAGGGGGCATGAGCAGTTCTTC
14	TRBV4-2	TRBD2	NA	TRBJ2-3	CASSPGGVADTQYF	TGTGCCAGCAGCCCCGGGGGGGTGGCCGATACGCAGTATTTT
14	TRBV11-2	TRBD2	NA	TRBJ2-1	CASRTSGWNNEQFF	TGTGCCAGCCGGACTAGCGGGTGGAACAATGAGCAGTTCTTC
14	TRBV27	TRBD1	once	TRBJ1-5	CASRPGQGNQPQHF	TGTGCCAGCAGACCTGGACAGGGGAATCAGCCCCAGCATTTT
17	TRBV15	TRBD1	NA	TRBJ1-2	CATSRGKGGQGAGGYTF	TGTGCCACCAGCAGAGGAAAGGGGGGACAGGGGGCTGGTGGCTACACCTTC
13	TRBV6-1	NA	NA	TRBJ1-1	CAVHRELELEAFF	TGTGCCGTTCATAGGGAGTTGGAACTTGAAGCTTTCTTT
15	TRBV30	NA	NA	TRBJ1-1	CAWSPRRGLKTQAFF	TGTGCCTGGAGTCCCCGGCGGGGTTTGAAGACCCAAGCTTTCTTT
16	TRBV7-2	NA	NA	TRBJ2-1	CASSPAPSGLLDEQFF	TGTGCCAGCAGCCCCGCCCCCTCCGGACTCCTGGATGAGCAGTTCTTC
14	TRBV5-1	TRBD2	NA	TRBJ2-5	CASSLLTGGETQYF	TGCGCCAGCAGCCTTCTCACGGGAGGGGAGACCCAGTACTTC
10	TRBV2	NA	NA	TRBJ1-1	CASSYNGAFF	TGTGCCAGCAGTTACAACGGGGCTTTCTTT
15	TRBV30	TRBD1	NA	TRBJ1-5	CAWTTTGALNQPQHF	TGTGCCTGGACTACGACAGGGGCCCTCAATCAGCCCCAGCATTTT
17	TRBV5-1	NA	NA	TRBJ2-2	CASSPGTPRLNTGELFF	TGCGCCAGCAGCCCCGGGACACCAAGATTGAACACCGGGGAGCTGTTTTTT
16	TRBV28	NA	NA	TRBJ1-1	CASSLAKTSMNTEAFF	TGTGCCAGCAGTTTGGCAAAAACATCCATGAACACTGAAGCTTTCTTT
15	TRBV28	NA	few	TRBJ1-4	CASSYIGGTNEKLFF	TGTGCCAGCAGTTACATCGGGGGGACTAATGAAAAACTGTTTTTT
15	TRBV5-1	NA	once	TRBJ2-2	CASSYYGVETGEPFF	TGCGCCAGCAGCTACTACGGGGTTGAGACCGGGGAGCCGTTTTTT
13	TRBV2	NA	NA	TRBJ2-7	CASSEESQLEQYF	TGTGCCAGCAGTGAAGAGTCCCAACTCGAGCAGTACTTC